This T cell receptor (beta chain) was obtained from a study of control samples from healthy donors and cancer patients (dated by TCRdb to about 2020). Library construction relied on the immunoSEQ multiplex PCR assay. TCRdb took over this immuneACCESS table, retaining in-frame rearrangements with V and J assigned. Such tables are incomplete; in checked studies, under half of the missing clones stem from an unresolved V gene, and the remainder is unexplained. The sample records about 140,000 clones, roughly 89% of which are singletons. Jointly, the top ten make up approximately 10% of the sample. The junction shows trimming of 4 bases on V and 9 bases on J, plus 19 bases between the germline ends. The germline V gene supplies CDR1 SQVTM and CDR2 ANQGSEA. The CDR3 sequence holds 14 residues, the cysteine and phenylalanine included. Only CDR3 DNA remains: 42 bases, in frame from the first base. This clone was seen more than once but under ten times. The antigen it recognizes is unknown. No base-level quality is on record; no much larger clone is a single base apart.

The rearranged chain carries TRBV29-1 and TRBJ2-1, and possibly TRBD2, on 6 matching bases. The receptor comes from a young man in good health. Sample: blood. This receptor carries the CDR3 CSVVSGREPSEQFF. The nucleotide sequence reads as follows: TGCAGCGTTGTTTCTGGTCGGGAGCCTAGTGAGCAGTTCTTC.